This TCR beta chain was identified during a study of cytomegalovirus exposure and HLA in healthy donors. Whole-study context: Of the donors genotyped, 398 in all, about 81% fell in the Caucasian-associated ancestry cluster. Regarding the study as a whole: Per a prior analysis, the majority of TCR beta V segments were productive roughly 90% or roughly 30% of the time. Investigators reported approximately 170 TCR beta chains as tied to cytomegalovirus. The authors later found TCR association rates varying by HLA locus, with DRB1 most and HLA-C fewest.

About this clone itself: The target antigen is unknown. This same CDR3 is encoded by further DNA sequences in the sample.

The CDR3 runs 15 residues. Germline V gives CDR1 SEHNR, CDR2 FQNEAQ (reference sequence). The V gene lost 9 bases and the J gene lost 4 bases, with 21 bases spanning the gap. Both 60 Vbeta primers and 13 Jbeta primers went into the PCR. Repertoires were generated with immunoSEQ multiplex PCR, while TCRdb's copy carries only in-frame clones and drops some. The sample has approximately 130,000 clones, and its top ten clones hold 1.5% to 2%. The V call is TRBV7-9, the J call TRBJ1-2; D is perhaps TRBD1 (6 bases). The specimen was PBMCs. This receptor was identified in a woman between 55 and 75 years old in good health and CMV-seronegative. CDR3 protein: CASSLTGGGIYGYTF. As DNA, the CDR3 is TGTGCCAGTAGCCTCACGGGGGGGGGCATCTATGGCTACACCTTC. Based on the CDR3 plus reference TRBV7-9 and TRBJ1-2, the full variable domain is DTGVSQNPRHKITKRGQNVTFRCDPISEHNRLYWYRQTLGQGPEFLTYFQNEAQLEKSRLLSDRFSAERPKGSFSTLEIQRTEQGDSAMYLCASSLTGGGIYGYTFGSGTRLTVV.